These T cell receptor beta chains were read from a single sample in a study of T cell responses to AZD1222 COVID-19 vaccine. TCRdb's copy holds only in-frame clones and misses some; the assay was immunoSEQ multiplex PCR. The sample holds about 73,000 clones, roughly nine tenths seen once. The sample consisted of peripheral blood, taken 28 days after the second AZD1222 dose. Receptors were obtained from an adult who received the AZD1222 COVID-19 vaccine. CDR3s include the opening cysteine and the closing phenylalanine or tryptophan. D genes are given only for firm matches. Size is stated for part of the rows, as once, few or many counts, or as a class when the clone is expanded.

- | TRBJ1-2 | - | TRBV6-1 | TGTGCCAGCAGTGAAGCCTGGCTCGGGCATGGCTACACCTTC | CASSEAWLGHGYTF
TRBD2 | TRBJ2-1 | - | TRBV7-3 | TGTGCCAGCAGCGAGTTAGCGGGGGGTTTCTACAATGAGCAGTTCTTC | CASSELAGGFYNEQFF
- | TRBJ2-2 | - | TRBV7-2 | TGTGCCAGCAGCTTAGGACGGGACACCCGCACCGGGGAGCTGTTTTTT | CASSLGRDTRTGELFF
- | TRBJ1-2 | - | TRBV5-5 | TGTGCCAGCAGCTTGGTGGGGGGGCCTACGGGTGGCTACACCTTC | CASSLVGGPTGGYTF
- | TRBJ1-4 | - | TRBV19 | TGTGCCAGTAGTATAGGAGAATATAATGAAAAACTGTTTTTT | CASSIGEYNEKLFF
TRBD1 | TRBJ2-7 | - | TRBV6-5 | TGTGCCAGCAGTACGGGGACAGGGGAGAACGAGCAGTACTTC | CASSTGTGENEQYF
- | TRBJ1-1 | once | TRBV11-2 | TGTGCCAGCAGCTTAGGAGGCAGGTGGACTGAAGCTTTCTTT | CASSLGGRWTEAFF
TRBD1 | TRBJ1-2 | - | TRBV6-5 | TGTGCCGGCGACACACAGGGGGAAGGAGGCTACACCTTC | CAGDTQGEGGYTF
- | TRBJ2-7 | - | TRBV19 | TGTGCCAGTAGTATCGGACAGAGAGAGTTCTACGAGCAGTACTTC | CASSIGQREFYEQYF
- | TRBJ2-1 | - | TRBV21-1 | TGTGCCAGCAGCATTACTAGGCGGGGTGAGCAGTTCTTC | CASSITRRGEQFF
TRBD1 | TRBJ2-2 | - | TRBV5-1 | TGCGCCAGCAGCTTACTCCGGGACAGGGTGTCGGGGGAGCTGTTTTTT | CASSLLRDRVSGELFF
- | TRBJ1-6 | - | TRBV19 | TGTGCCAGTAGTAGGAGGACAGCGAGCTCCTATAATTCACCCCTCCACTTT | CASSRRTASSYNSPLHF
- | TRBJ2-1 | - | TRBV19 | TGTGCCAGTAGTATGGGCCCTCGCGGTGAGCAGTTCTTC | CASSMGPRGEQFF
TRBD1 | TRBJ2-2 | once | TRBV10-3 | TGTGCCATCAGTGGAGAAGGACAGGGTAAATCAGGGGAGCTGTTTTTT | CAISGEGQGKSGELFF
- | TRBJ2-1 | once | TRBV3-1/TRBV3-2 | TGTGCCAGCGGGCAAGTCGGTTCCATTTCCAATGAGCAGTTCTTC | CASGQVGSISNEQFF
- | TRBJ1-2 | - | TRBV5-4 | TGTGCCAGCAGCTTGGTTTCGCCAGATAACTATGGCTACACCTTC | CASSLVSPDNYGYTF
- | TRBJ2-7 | - | TRBV18 | TGTGCCAGCTCACTAGGGACCGTGTCCTACGAGCAGTACTTC | CASSLGTVSYEQYF
- | TRBJ1-1 | - | TRBV5-1 | TGCGCCAGCAGCTTGGGGCTGGGGAACTTGAACACTGAAGCTTTCTTT | CASSLGLGNLNTEAFF
- | TRBJ2-2 | once | TRBV3-1/TRBV3-2 | TGTGCCAGCAGCCGCTACCGGGACGCGAACACCGGGGAGCTGTTTTTT | CASSRYRDANTGELFF
TRBD1 | TRBJ2-5 | - | TRBV19 | TGTGCCAGCCGGGACAGGGGGCGAGAGACCCAGTACTTC | CASRDRGRETQYF
- | TRBJ2-1 | - | TRBV11-3 | TGTGCCAGCAGCGAATCGACAGTTGGTTCCTACAATGAGCAGTTCTTC | CASSESTVGSYNEQFF
TRBD1 | TRBJ1-1 | - | TRBV6-5 | TGTGCCAGCAGGACAGGGTACACTGAAGCTTTCTTT | CASRTGYTEAFF
TRBD2 | TRBJ2-3 | - | TRBV19 | TGTGCCAGTAGTTCGGGACTAGCGGGGGTGGGCCCAGATACGCAGTATTTT | CASSSGLAGVGPDTQYF
TRBD1 | TRBJ2-7 | - | TRBV11-2 | TGTGCCAGCAGCTCCACGACAGGGCGCCCCTACGAGCAGTACTTC | CASSSTTGRPYEQYF
- | TRBJ1-1 | - | TRBV30 | TGTGCCTGGAGTGTAAGGGGGAACACTGAAGCTTTCTTT | CAWSVRGNTEAFF
TRBD2 | TRBJ2-3 | - | TRBV6-5 | TGTGCCAGCAGTTACTCGCGGGGGGGAGATACGCAGTATTTT | CASSYSRGGDTQYF
TRBD1 | TRBJ1-1 | - | TRBV16 | TGTGCCAGCAGCCCATGGCAGGGGGGCGACACTGAAGCTTTCTTT | CASSPWQGGDTEAFF
- | TRBJ1-3 | - | TRBV14 | TGTGCCAGCAGCCACAGGACAGCCTCTGGAAACACCATATATTTT | CASSHRTASGNTIYF
- | TRBJ1-3 | - | TRBV27 | TGTGCCAGCAGCCCTTGGGCAGCCTCTGGAAACACCATATATTTT | CASSPWAASGNTIYF
- | TRBJ2-1 | - | TRBV27 | TGTGCCAGCAGTTTATTTTCGGGAGTCTACAATGAGCAGTTCTTC | CASSLFSGVYNEQFF
TRBD1 | TRBJ1-4 | - | TRBV4-1 | TGCGCCAGCAGCCAAGGGGACAGACACAATGAAAAACTGTTTTTT | CASSQGDRHNEKLFF
TRBD1 | TRBJ1-5 | few | TRBV7-9 | TGTGCCAGCAGCTTGGGGGACAGGGGGAAAGAGGGCAATCAGCCCCAGCATTTT | CASSLGDRGKEGNQPQHF
- | TRBJ1-6 | - | TRBV5-4 | TGTGCCAGCAGCTTGGGCGACTATTCACCCCTCCACTTT | CASSLGDYSPLHF
- | TRBJ1-3 | - | TRBV18 | TGTGCCAGCTCACCGCTTGAGCCAAGGGGTGGAAACACCATATATTTT | CASSPLEPRGGNTIYF
- | TRBJ2-7 | - | TRBV6-6 | TGTGCCAGCAATGGTGCAGGAGGGCACGAGCAGTACTTC | CASNGAGGHEQYF
- | TRBJ2-7 | - | TRBV28 | TGTGCCAGCAGCAGTACGGTATTTGGCGAGCAGTACTTC | CASSSTVFGEQYF
- | TRBJ1-2 | - | TRBV11-2 | TGTGCCAGCAGCTCCATGGGACTCAACTATGGCTACACCTTC | CASSSMGLNYGYTF
TRBD2 | TRBJ2-2 | - | TRBV4-1 | TGCGCCAGCAGCCAAGATCGGAGCGGGGTCACCGGGGAGCTGTTTTTT | CASSQDRSGVTGELFF
TRBD1 | TRBJ1-2 | - | TRBV28 | TGTGCCACCGGGACAGGGGGCGCGGGTAACTATGGCTACACCTTC | CATGTGGAGNYGYTF
- | TRBJ1-1 | - | TRBV5-1 | TGCGCCAGCAGCTCACGAGGACAACCGAACACTGAAGCTTTCTTT | CASSSRGQPNTEAFF
- | TRBJ2-1 | few | TRBV7-9 | TGTGCCGCTCCCTCGGGCGACAGCTCCTACAATGAGCAGTTCTTC | CAAPSGDSSYNEQFF
- | TRBJ1-1 | - | TRBV4-3 | TGCGCCAGCAGCCAAAATGTCTGGAGACAGAACACTGAAGCTTTCTTT | CASSQNVWRQNTEAFF
- | TRBJ2-1 | - | TRBV7-8 | TGTGCCAGCAGCCCAGGCTCCCAATCCTACAATGAGCAGTTCTTC | CASSPGSQSYNEQFF
TRBD2 | TRBJ2-2 | - | TRBV5-4 | TGTGCCAGCAGCTTGGGACTAGCGGGGGGGCCGCACACCGGGGAGCTGTTTTTT | CASSLGLAGGPHTGELFF
TRBD1 | TRBJ2-6 | - | TRBV5-1 | TGCGCCAGCAGCTTGGATCTTCGGACAGGGATCGGGGCCAACGTCCTGACTTTC | CASSLDLRTGIGANVLTF
TRBD1 | TRBJ1-4 | - | TRBV19 | TGTGCCAGTAGTATAGTTGGGACAGGAGTTGAAAAACTGTTTTTT | CASSIVGTGVEKLFF
- | TRBJ2-7 | - | TRBV6-5 | TGTGCCAGCAAGACTCAGGACTTCTCCTACGAGCAGTACTTC | CASKTQDFSYEQYF
- | TRBJ2-7 | - | TRBV27 | TGTGCCAGCAGTCTACAGGGTGCTACGGGCGAGCAGTACTTC | CASSLQGATGEQYF
- | TRBJ1-1 | - | TRBV6-5 | TGTGCCAGCAGTTACGGGGGGGAGAACACTGAAGCTTTCTTT | CASSYGGENTEAFF